Sequencing of this T cell receptor (beta chain) was carried out in a study of a mutant IDH1 vaccine in newly diagnosed glioma. Background on the study: The treated group averaged about 44 years old and was around 60% male, about 40% female. Whole-study findings and limits: Vaccination elicited immune responses in roughly 93% of patients. It seemed that pseudoprogression was not linked to changes in the top peripheral T cell clonotypes.

The time point here: baseline, week 1 (first vaccination visit). Treatment here: pre-vaccination baseline after standard-of-care therapy. Each tumor in the donors was a new WHO grade 3 or 4 astrocytoma, IDH1-mutant and ATRX-lost. The assay was immunoSEQ multiplex PCR, and TCRdb's table has in-frame clones only and misses some. The table lists tens of thousands of clones, 80% to 90% of them singletons. About this clone: Its antigen remains unidentified.

The input for sequencing was PBMCs, taken from a glioma patient treated with radiotherapy, temozolomide or both. This sequence originates from a young man with glioma.

The CDR3 reads CASSLDGTNNSPLHF. The CDR3 DNA follows: TGTGCCAGCAGCTTAGACGGGACTAATAATTCACCCCTCCACTTT. V usage is TRBV7-6 and J usage is TRBJ1-6, with a tentative D call TRBD1 (5 bases). This CDR3 has 15 residues. Trimming removed 1 base from V and 5 bases from J, with 9 bases in between. The germline V gene encodes CDR1 SGHVS and CDR2 FNYEAQ.